The rows below give T cell receptor beta chains drawn from one sample of a study of blood T cell repertoires in COVID-19. Sequencing was performed with immunoSEQ multiplex PCR; in TCRdb, only in-frame clones are kept and a portion is missing. The sample includes approximately 50,000 clones, roughly 90% of them seen just once. The sample was peripheral blood. The receptors shown here come from a human donor in a cohort sampled during active COVID-19. CDR3s include the opening cysteine and the closing phenylalanine or tryptophan. Fields, in order: clone size, J gene, CDR3 length, V gene, D gene, CDR3 protein, CDR3 DNA. The D gene is left open where the match is weak. Not every row has a clone size; where given, it reads once, few, many or a size class.

-	TRBJ2-1	15	TRBV27	-	CASSLKSSSYNEQFF	TGTGCCAGCAGCCTGAAGTCGAGCTCCTACAATGAGCAGTTCTTC
-	TRBJ1-1	13	TRBV29-1	-	CSATPQINTEAFF	TGCAGCGCTACACCGCAAATTAACACTGAAGCTTTCTTT
-	TRBJ1-5	14	TRBV6-5	-	CASSYKTGFQPQHF	TGTGCCAGCAGTTACAAAACAGGGTTTCAGCCCCAGCATTTT
once	TRBJ2-2	16	TRBV7-9	TRBD2	CASSLGGSSGAGELFF	TGTGCCAGCAGCTTAGGCGGTTCTAGCGGGGCCGGGGAGCTGTTTTTT
-	TRBJ2-7	15	TRBV24-1	TRBD2	CATSDPSGDSYEQYF	TGTGCCACCAGTGACCCGAGCGGGGATTCCTACGAGCAGTACTTC
-	TRBJ1-5	13	TRBV2	-	CASRIRTNQPQHF	TGTGCCAGCAGGATCAGGACTAATCAGCCCCAGCATTTT
-	TRBJ2-4	16	TRBV10-3	-	CAISEPPGSPKNIQYF	TGTGCCATCAGTGAGCCCCCCGGGAGCCCCAAAAACATTCAGTACTTC
-	TRBJ1-1	13	TRBV6-5	TRBD1	CASSPRRGPEAFF	TGTGCCAGCAGCCCAAGGAGGGGGCCCGAAGCTTTCTTT
few	TRBJ1-4	14	TRBV7-8	TRBD1	CASSRGQGQEKLFF	TGTGCCAGCAGTAGGGGACAGGGCCAAGAAAAACTGTTTTTT
once	TRBJ2-3	18	TRBV24-1	TRBD2	CATSDFGGGLPSTDTQYF	TGTGCCACCAGTGATTTTGGGGGAGGGCTCCCTAGCACAGATACGCAGTATTTT
-	TRBJ2-3	14	TRBV5-1	TRBD2	CASSRGLAGDTQYF	TGCGCCAGCAGCAGGGGACTAGCGGGAGATACGCAGTATTTT
-	TRBJ2-3	14	TRBV19	-	CARGAPGPTDTQYF	TGTGCCAGAGGCGCCCCAGGGCCCACAGATACGCAGTATTTT
once	TRBJ1-1	14	TRBV10-3	TRBD1	CAIRDHRGGAEAFF	TGTGCCATCAGGGACCACAGGGGGGGGGCTGAAGCTTTCTTT
-	TRBJ1-1	16	TRBV7-8	-	CASSLNGAGLDTEAFF	TGTGCCAGCAGCTTAAACGGGGCGGGGTTGGACACTGAAGCTTTCTTT
few	TRBJ2-3	12	TRBV28	-	CASSSNTDTQYF	TGTGCCAGCAGTTCTAACACAGATACGCAGTATTTT
-	TRBJ2-1	15	TRBV24-1	TRBD1	CATSDYRGSYNEQFF	TGTGCCACCAGTGACTACAGGGGCTCCTACAATGAGCAGTTCTTC
-	TRBJ2-7	15	TRBV28	TRBD2	CASSPGTSGRLEQYF	TGTGCCAGCAGTCCTGGGACTAGCGGGAGGTTAGAGCAGTACTTC
-	TRBJ2-2	15	TRBV18	-	CASSPVEFETGELFF	TGTGCCAGCTCACCAGTGGAGTTCGAAACCGGGGAGCTGTTTTTT
-	TRBJ1-1	14	TRBV5-5	-	CASTLVPIAFEAFF	TGTGCCAGCACCTTGGTTCCAATAGCCTTTGAGGCTTTCTTT
-	TRBJ1-6	14	TRBV5-1	TRBD1	CASSTGTAGISLHF	TGCGCCAGCAGCACCGGGACAGCAGGCATTTCCCTCCACTTT
-	TRBJ1-4	14	TRBV6-6	-	CASSYVGRGEKLFF	TGTGCCAGCAGTTATGTGGGGCGGGGTGAAAAACTGTTTTTT
few	TRBJ1-5	14	TRBV30	TRBD1	CAWIVGQVPGPQHF	TGTGCCTGGATAGTTGGACAGGTGCCAGGACCCCAGCATTTT
-	TRBJ1-5	15	TRBV19	-	CASSGSGTGNQPQHF	TGTGCCAGTTCTGGATCGGGAACAGGGAATCAGCCCCAGCATTTT
-	TRBJ2-3	18	TRBV24-1	TRBD1	CATSDPRDRGRSTDTQYF	TGTGCCACCAGTGATCCCCGGGACAGGGGGCGAAGCACAGATACGCAGTATTTT
once	TRBJ2-4	16	TRBV3-1/TRBV3-2	-	CASSQGAGERFNIQYF	TGTGCCAGCAGCCAAGGGGCAGGGGAGAGATTCAACATTCAGTACTTC
-	TRBJ1-5	15	TRBV5-1	TRBD1	CASSPGGISNQPQHF	TGCGCCAGCAGCCCAGGGGGCATCAGCAATCAGCCCCAGCATTTT
-	TRBJ1-6	12	TRBV30	-	CAWDTKNSPLHF	TGTGCCTGGGACACCAAGAATTCACCCCTCCACTTT
-	TRBJ1-6	18	TRBV27	TRBD1	CASTRTGGLLSYNSPLHF	TGTGCCAGCACCAGGACAGGGGGCTTGTTGTCATATAATTCACCCCTCCACTTT
once	TRBJ2-7	13	TRBV19	-	CASSATGSYEQYF	TGTGCCAGTAGTGCAACAGGGTCCTACGAGCAGTACTTC
-	TRBJ1-6	15	TRBV28	-	CASSLAGDIVSPLHF	TGTGCCAGCAGTTTAGCGGGGGACATCGTATCACCCCTCCACTTT
once	TRBJ2-1	15	TRBV18	TRBD2	CASSWTSGGYNEQFF	TGTGCCAGCTCATGGACTAGCGGGGGGTACAATGAGCAGTTCTTC
-	TRBJ1-4	12	TRBV12-3/TRBV12-4	-	CASLRGDEKLFF	TGTGCCAGCCTACGGGGAGATGAAAAACTGTTTTTT
-	TRBJ2-5	14	TRBV9	-	CASNRRVDQETQYF	TGTGCCAGCAATCGGAGGGTGGACCAAGAGACCCAGTACTTC
-	TRBJ1-4	15	TRBV5-1	-	CASSLDGRRVEKLFF	TGCGCCAGCAGCTTGGATGGACGGCGGGTAGAAAAACTGTTTTTT
-	TRBJ2-1	17	TRBV2	TRBD2	CASSEGSLAGAGYEQFF	TGTGCCAGCAGTGAAGGTTCCCTAGCGGGAGCCGGGTATGAGCAGTTCTTC
-	TRBJ2-1	11	TRBV6-5	-	CASGPGDWQFF	TGTGCCAGCGGACCGGGAGACTGGCAGTTCTTC
-	TRBJ2-3	11	TRBV25-1	-	CASSLTDTQYF	TGTGCCAGTTCCCTAACAGATACGCAGTATTTT
-	TRBJ1-3	18	TRBV5-6	TRBD1	CASSFGLTTGGSGNTIYF	TGTGCCAGCAGCTTCGGGCTTACAACAGGGGGCTCTGGAAACACCATATATTTT
-	TRBJ2-5	14	TRBV6-6	-	CASTWTDRQETQYF	TGTGCCAGCACCTGGACAGACCGCCAAGAGACCCAGTACTTC
once	TRBJ1-6	16	TRBV10-3	TRBD1	CAISEGGTGLRSPLHF	TGTGCCATCAGTGAGGGCGGGACAGGGCTCCGGTCACCCCTCCACTTT
-	TRBJ2-7	16	TRBV10-3	TRBD2	CAISESGREMSDEQYF	TGTGCCATCAGTGAGTCGGGGCGGGAGATGAGCGACGAGCAGTACTTC
-	TRBJ2-2	17	TRBV7-2	-	CASSPHLSAGRSGELFF	TGTGCCAGCAGCCCACACCTCTCAGCGGGCAGAAGCGGGGAGCTGTTTTTT
few	TRBJ1-2	12	TRBV27	-	CASRTANYGYTF	TGTGCCAGCAGGACAGCTAACTATGGCTACACCTTC
-	TRBJ2-5	15	TRBV15	TRBD1	CATSSGDRVGETQYF	TGTGCCACCAGCAGTGGGGACAGGGTCGGAGAGACCCAGTACTTC
-	TRBJ1-1	13	TRBV11-3	-	CASSAEGSTEAFF	TGTGCCAGCAGCGCGGAGGGGAGCACTGAAGCTTTCTTT
once	TRBJ2-5	16	TRBV19	TRBD2	CASSIWSGTNQETQYF	TGTGCCAGTAGTATATGGTCGGGGACTAACCAAGAGACCCAGTACTTC
once	TRBJ2-7	13	TRBV28	-	CASSLGPVYEQYF	TGTGCCAGCAGTTTAGGTCCGGTCTACGAGCAGTACTTC
-	TRBJ2-1	15	TRBV11-1	TRBD2	CASSLDSGGVDEQFF	TGTGCCAGCAGCTTAGATTCGGGGGGAGTGGATGAGCAGTTCTTC
-	TRBJ2-5	15	TRBV2	TRBD2	CASKGLAGGEETQYF	TGTGCCAGCAAGGGACTAGCGGGAGGGGAAGAGACCCAGTACTTC
-	TRBJ2-3	15	TRBV10-1	TRBD2	CASSRDSGVADTQYF	TGCGCCAGCAGTAGGGATAGCGGGGTGGCAGATACGCAGTATTTT
-	TRBJ2-2	17	TRBV7-8	TRBD1	CASSLNEGGGNTGELFF	TGTGCCAGCAGCTTAAATGAAGGGGGCGGGAACACCGGGGAGCTGTTTTTT
few	TRBJ2-7	13	TRBV18	-	CASSPGGTYEQYF	TGTGCCAGCTCACCTGGGGGCACCTACGAGCAGTACTTC
-	TRBJ1-5	14	TRBV6-6	-	CASSFRGSDQPQHF	TGTGCCAGCAGTTTCCGCGGATCCGATCAGCCCCAGCATTTT